This note documents a single T cell receptor beta chain sequence. This entry comes from a study of blood T cell repertoires in COVID-19. Study background: Whether acute or convalescent, the COVID-19 samples came from the United States, Italy and Spain.

The CDR3 covers 16 residues. The germline V gene encodes CDR1 LNHNV and CDR2 YYDKDF (reference sequence). The ends were cut back, 5 bases at V and 2 bases at J, with 19 bases in the middle. Recruitment covered over 20 US areas and drew participants whose ages spanned about 18 to 100 years. Clinical histories supplied by participants themselves formed the basis of cohort assignment. The authors' processing: Reference gene primer amplification yielded estimated nucleated cell counts. Profiling relied on immunoSEQ multiplex PCR, and the TCRdb table lists in-frame clones only, not all of them. Clone size and the V and J calls come from that table; the DNA yielded D and trimming. The data show about 250,000 clones, 87% seen once.

The TCR sequence derives from a woman between 25 and 40 years old with acute COVID-19. V and J are TRBV15 and TRBJ2-7; D is perhaps TRBD1 (5 bases). The sequencing input was PBMCs or T cells enriched from blood (not recorded which). The CDR3 DNA reads as TGTGCCACCAGCCGAGCAATAACAGGAATTGCCTACGAGCAGTACTTC. This gives the protein CATSRAITGIAYEQYF. Variable domain in full (rest from reference TRBV15 and TRBJ2-7): DAMVIQNPRYQVTQFGKPVTLSCSQTLNHNVMYWYQQKSSQAPKLLFHYYDKDFNNEADTPDNFQSRRPNTSFCFLDIRSPGLGDTAMYLCATSRAITGIAYEQYFGPGTRLTVT.